The 28 T cell receptor beta chains below all came from one sample that was sequenced in a study of graft-versus-host responses after intestinal transplantation. Their antigen targets remain unknown. Here immunoSEQ multiplex PCR was the method, and the copy in TCRdb shows in-frame clones only, minus some. The sample has roughly 100,000 clones; less than 90% are singletons. The sequencing used unstimulated CD4+ T cells sorted from spleen or lymph node cells, collected before intestinal transplant. The receptors stem from a human donor who received an intestinal transplant.

The rearrangement links TRBV6-5 to TRBJ2-1, with TRBD2 matching 9 bases. J lost 0 bases, V lost 7 bases, and 4 bases had no gene match. The CDR3 has 15 residues. Germline V gives CDR1 MNHEY, CDR2 SVGAGI. In DNA form, the CDR3 reads TGTGCCAGCAATAAACTAGCGGGCTCCTACAATGAGCAGTTCTTC. Protein product: CASNKLAGSYNEQFF.

The J gene is TRBJ2-3, the V gene TRBV7-3, with 14 nucleotides matching TRBD2. In germline, CDR1 is SGHTA, CDR2 FQGTGA. CDR3 length equals 15 residues. V lost 6 bases and J lost 11; bases outside the gene matches: 10. CDR3: CASSLPGLAGGEQYF. The CDR3, as DNA: TGTGCCAGCAGTCTCCCTGGACTAGCGGGAGGCGAGCAGTATTTT.

The rearrangement links TRBV6-1 to TRBJ2-2, with D possibly TRBD1 on 5 matching bases. This CDR3 comprises 13 residues. V dropped 11 bases and J dropped 0 bases, with 10 bases sitting between them. The germline CDR1 and CDR2 sequences are MNHNS and SASEGT. DNA for the CDR3: TGTGCCCACAGGCTACCGAACACCGGGGAGCTGTTTTTT. This translates into CAHRLPNTGELFF.

V gene TRBV5-6 combines with J gene TRBJ2-7; D might be TRBD1 or TRBD2, each matching 5 bases. The CDR3 covers 14 residues. The germline gives CDR1 SGHDT, CDR2 YYEEEE. V lost 4 bases and J lost 3, with 14 bases in between. This CDR3 reads CASSLISGSYEQYF. The CDR3 DNA follows: TGTGCCAGCAGCCTTATTTCAGGGAGCTACGAGCAGTACTTC.

The chain combines TRBV5-1 with TRBJ2-7, with TRBD1 as a possible D gene (5 bases). This CDR3 contains 16 residues. CDR1 is SGHRS and CDR2 is YFSETQ in the germline V gene. Trimming removed 0 bases from V and 0 bases from J, with 13 bases in between. CDR3 in DNA: TGCGCCAGCAGCTTGGCATCAGGGATGGGCTCCTACGAGCAGTACTTC. It is translated as CASSLASGMGSYEQYF.

The chain links TRBV7-9 to TRBJ2-5; weak D call: TRBD2 (5 bases). The germline gives CDR1 SEHNR, CDR2 FQNEAQ (reference sequence). The V end was cut by 3 bases, the J end by 5 bases, with 13 bases between. The CDR3 sequence is 14 residues long. CDR3 sequence reads: CASSLSVASETQYF. The CDR3 nucleotides read TGTGCCAGCAGCTTGAGTGTAGCGTCGGAGACCCAGTACTTC.

V usage is TRBV13 and J usage is TRBJ1-2, with 10 nucleotides matching TRBD1. The CDR3 consists of 15 residues. The V gene's germline CDR1 is PRHDT and CDR2 FYEKMQ (reference sequence). J gave up 8 bases and V 0 bases, and 6 bases lay outside the gene matches. The CDR3 DNA is TGTGCCAGCAGCTTAGGCCGGGACAGGGGAATCGGCTACACCTTC. Protein sequence: CASSLGRDRGIGYTF.

The V and J genes are TRBV5-1 and TRBJ2-7, with a weak D call TRBD2 (5 bases). The germline V and J ends were trimmed by 2 bases and 2 bases, with 11 bases remaining between them. The CDR3 loop spans 14 amino acids. The germline V gene encodes CDR1 SGHRS and CDR2 YFSETQ. The chain's CDR3 is CASSFYRGPYEQYF. The CDR3 DNA reads as TGCGCCAGCAGCTTTTATCGGGGTCCCTACGAGCAGTACTTC.

The CDR3 region is CASSLGLAKETQYF. In nucleotides, the CDR3 is TGTGCCAGCAGCTTAGGACTTGCGAAAGAGACCCAGTACTTC. The rearrangement links TRBV7-7 to TRBJ2-5; D ambiguous. CDR1 and CDR2 (germline): SSHAT, FNYEAQ (reference sequence). The CDR3 is made up of 14 amino acids. Trimming removed 1 base from V and 3 bases from J, with 9 bases in between.

V usage is TRBV6-5 and J usage is TRBJ2-5, with D hard to call. TRBJ2-7 matches the DNA end more closely, so the J call is doubtful. Germline assignment: CDR1 MNHEY and CDR2 SVGAGI. The CDR3 covers 13 residues. CDR3 sequence (DNA): TGTGCCAGCAGAAGTCCGTCGCGCTACGAGCAGTACTTC. It encodes CASRSPSRYEQYF.

This clone was seen a single time. The chain is built from TRBV7-9 and TRBJ2-7; tentative D call: TRBD1 (6 bases). Trimming cost V 2 bases and J 6 bases, with 17 bases left between them. This CDR3 region has 15 residues. The V gene's germline CDR1 is SEHNR and CDR2 FQNEAQ (reference sequence). This CDR3 is CASSLFRDIPLEQYF. CDR3 coding DNA: TGTGCCAGCAGCTTATTTCGGGACATACCCCTCGAGCAGTACTTC.

The CDR3 region has the DNA TGTGCCAGCAGTGATAGCGGGATGTATGATACGCAGTATTTT. This encodes CASSDSGMYDTQYF. This sequence joins TRBV6-1 and TRBJ2-3; TRBD2 matches at 8 bases. J was trimmed by 6 bases and V by 3 bases; bases with no gene match: 5. The CDR3 sequence is 14 residues long. Per germline, CDR1 MNHNS and CDR2 SASEGT.

This chain links TRBV14 with TRBJ2-1, with 13 bases that match TRBD2. Germline V gene sequence: CDR1 SGHDN, CDR2 FVKESK. The V gene end was trimmed by 4 bases and the J gene end by 2 bases; junction bases not matched to a gene: 2. CDR3 length: 16 residues. The CDR3: CASSPGLAGAYNEQFF. The CDR3 DNA follows: TGTGCCAGCAGCCCTGGACTAGCGGGAGCCTACAATGAGCAGTTCTTC.

The DNA for the CDR3 is TGTGCCAGCAGCCGATCGGGACAGGGTGCAGGGGGCTACACCTTC. Protein: CASSRSGQGAGGYTF. This chain links TRBV5-4 with TRBJ1-2; 9 positions agree with TRBD1. Germline assignment: CDR1 SGHNT and CDR2 YYREEE (reference sequence). The V and J ends lost 4 bases and 8 bases, in that order; junction bases with no gene match: 12. The CDR3 totals 15 residues.

In nucleotides, the CDR3 is TGTGCCAGCAGCCCCAACATGAACACTGAAGCTTTCTTT. It encodes CASSPNMNTEAFF. The J gene is TRBJ1-1, the V gene TRBV7-3; D is ambiguous. Germline loops: CDR1 SGHTA, CDR2 FQGTGA. Trimming cost V 5 bases and J 0 bases, with 7 bases left between them. The CDR3 spans 13 residues.

The gene calls are TRBV13 and TRBJ2-5; D gene unclear. The CDR3 covers 11 residues. V lost 1 base, J lost 6 bases, and 3 bases lay in between. CDR1 PRHDT and CDR2 FYEKMQ come from the germline V gene (reference sequence). The CDR3 sequence: CASSLVKTQYF. CDR3 in DNA: TGTGCCAGCAGCTTAGTGAAGACCCAGTACTTC.

This clone was counted once. V and J are TRBV6-1 and TRBJ2-7; D not resolved. Germline CDR1 reads MNHNS; CDR2 reads SASEGT. The CDR3 is 14 residues long. V dropped 6 bases and J dropped 0 bases, with 12 bases sitting between them. In nucleotides, the CDR3 is TGTGCCAGCAGGGTTAGTATAAACTCCTACGAGCAGTACTTC. Translated, it gives CASRVSINSYEQYF.

The chain is built from TRBV7-6 and TRBJ2-2; TRBD1 is a possible D gene (6 bases). Trimming cost V 9 bases and J 1 base, with 18 bases left between them. In germline, CDR1 is SGHVS, CDR2 FNYEAQ. The CDR3 is 16 residues long. CDR3 loop: CASARGRGGNTGELFF. The CDR3 DNA sequence: TGTGCCAGTGCCAGGGGTCGCGGCGGGAACACCGGGGAGCTGTTTTTT.

This clone was picked up a small number of times. The chain combines TRBV10-3 with TRBJ1-5; D not resolved. The CDR3 contains 14 residues. Germline V gene lookup returns CDR1 ENHRY and CDR2 SYGVKD. The V end was cut by 6 bases, the J end by 0 bases, with 9 bases between. CDR3 amino acids: CAISGLGSNQPQHF. The CDR3 nucleotides read TGTGCCATCAGCGGGTTGGGTAGCAATCAGCCCCAGCATTTT.

The rearrangement links TRBV4-1 to TRBJ2-5; 9 positions match TRBD1. Germline V CDR1 and CDR2: MGHRA, YSYEKL. The CDR3 contains 19 residues. The V segment lost 1 base and the J segment 5 bases; nucleotides outside the gene matches: 17. The CDR3, as DNA: TGCGCCAGCAGCCAAGTACCTCTCTTCACCCTGACAGGGGGTGAGACCCAGTACTTC. Amino acids: CASSQVPLFTLTGGETQYF.

This rearrangement joins TRBV5-6 to TRBJ2-7, with TRBD1 matching over 7 bases. CDR1 and CDR2 from the germline V gene are SGHDT and YYEEEE. Trimming took 0 bases from V and 3 from J; bases not matched to a gene: 3. The CDR3 loop spans 14 amino acids. CDR3 sequence reads: CASSLGPGGYEQYF. For the CDR3, the DNA is TGTGCCAGCAGCTTGGGTCCAGGGGGCTACGAGCAGTACTTC.

The chain employs TRBV6-5 and TRBJ2-3; D is ambiguous. With 4 bases removed from V and 0 bases from J, the gap between germline ends came to 11 bases. The V gene's germline CDR1 is MNHEY and CDR2 SVGAGI. The CDR3 extends over 15 amino acids. CDR3 sequence reads: CASSLRRPSTDTQYF. The CDR3 coding sequence is TGTGCCAGCAGTTTACGGCGCCCTAGCACAGATACGCAGTATTTT.

The chain recombines TRBV6-1 with TRBJ2-7; 10 bases line up with TRBD1. J was trimmed by 3 bases and V by 7 bases; bases with no gene match: 3. Germline V gene sequence: CDR1 MNHNS, CDR2 SASEGT. The CDR3 sequence is 13 residues long. The CDR3 loop is CASNRDRGYEQYF. In DNA form, the CDR3 reads TGTGCCAGCAACAGGGACAGGGGCTACGAGCAGTACTTC.

This chain uses TRBV5-6 with TRBJ2-1; 11 bases align to TRBD2. The CDR3 totals 15 residues. The ends lost 3 bases at V and 5 bases at J; junction bases unmatched: 4. Germline V gene data show CDR1 as SGHDT and CDR2 as YYEEEE. The CDR3 loop reads CASSSGLADHNEQFF. The CDR3 DNA reads TGTGCCAGCAGCTCGGGACTAGCGGACCACAATGAGCAGTTCTTC.

The chain uses TRBV7-2 and TRBJ1-4, with D tentatively TRBD1 (5 bases). Germline loops: CDR1 SGHTA, CDR2 FQGNSA. The CDR3 contains 13 residues. Trimming pared 5 bases from V and 7 bases from J, leaving 11 bases between. This chain's CDR3 is CASSTRQSEKLFF. DNA for the CDR3: TGTGCCAGCAGCACAAGACAGTCTGAAAAACTGTTTTTT.

The CDR3 DNA reads as TGTGCCAGCAGCTTAGACAGATACAATGAGCAGTTCTTC. This encodes CASSLDRYNEQFF. This chain links TRBV7-7 with TRBJ2-1; D gene ambiguous. Germline V gene data show CDR1 as SSHAT and CDR2 as FNYEAQ (reference sequence). The CDR3 sequence is 13 residues long. V lost 1 base and J lost 4, with 5 bases in between.

Regarding this clone: The same CDR3 arises from other DNA sequences in this sample as well. The V call is TRBV5-1, the J call TRBJ2-7; no firm D call. The germline gives CDR1 SGHRS, CDR2 YFSETQ. The CDR3 is 13 amino acids. V was clipped by 0 bases and J by 3 bases, with 7 bases between them. The CDR3 sequence is CASSLDRLYEQYF. The DNA for the CDR3 is TGCGCCAGCAGCTTGGATCGCCTCTACGAGCAGTACTTC. Together with reference TRBV5-1 and TRBJ2-7, the CDR3 gives the full variable domain: KAGVTQTPRYLIKTRGQQVTLSCSPISGHRSVSWYQQTPGQGLQFLFEYFSETQRNKGNFPGRFSGRQFSNSRSEMNVSTLELGDSALYLCASSLDRLYEQYFGPGTRLTVT.

The CDR3 reads CASSSSGSRTGELFF. CDR3 in DNA: TGTGCCAGCAGCTCTAGCGGGAGTCGGACCGGGGAGCTGTTTTTT. The chain carries TRBV5-6 and TRBJ2-2, with TRBD2 identical over 10 bases. The CDR3 contains 15 residues. J gave up 5 bases and V 3 bases, and 4 bases lay outside the gene matches. Germline assignment: CDR1 SGHDT and CDR2 YYEEEE.